The present entry profiles one TCR beta chain with its context. The antigen remains undetermined. Mismatch with germline at one junction end may stem from a read error. This sample is drawn from a study of blood T cells in healthy people across ages. Study background: With template switching, about one barcoded beta molecule was captured per two T cells.

PCR was performed a second time for 7 to 11 cycles using a sample-barcoded 5' primer and a J-beta primer mix. One entry per CDR3 protein, called by TCRdb with MiXCR from the 5' RACE reads. Of about 1.4 million distinct CDR3 sequences listed, 55% to 75% are singletons. Study-level points and caveats: Diversity estimates from one million T cells were considered underestimates.

Germline V CDR1 and CDR2: ENHRY, SYGVKD. CDR3 size: 15 residues. Ranging in age from about 6 to 90, the donors were healthy Caucasian individuals from Russia. Sample: blood. The sequence was obtained from a young man in good health. This chain connects TRBV10-3 to TRBJ2-5; 8 nucleotides match TRBD1. The CDR3 DNA reads as TGTCCCATCAGGAGAGGACAGGGAGGCCAAGAGACCCAGTACTTC. Its protein is CPIRRGQGGQETQYF.